This TCR beta chain derives from a study of T cells after posttransplantation cyclophosphamide. Sequencing used immunoSEQ multiplex PCR; TCRdb keeps in-frame clones, though not all of them. The sample comprises tens of thousands of clones, 86% of which are singletons, and less than 3.5% rests with the top ten. Study observations and caveats: TRB overlap between skin or GI tissue T cells and blood was limited.

The germline V gene has CDR1 SGHVS and CDR2 FNYEAQ. This CDR3 has 15 residues. V lost 5 bases and J 6 bases, leaving 20 bases between the germline ends. Turning to this clone: Its cognate antigen is unknown.

On the day of bone marrow donation, the related graft donor provided peripheral blood. The origin of this receptor is a man between 45 and 60 years old. Input material: PBMCs. J is TRBJ2-7 and V is TRBV7-6; no definite D call. The CDR3 sequence: CASSPQGPRPGEQYF. In nucleotides, the CDR3 is TGTGCCAGCAGCCCCCAAGGCCCACGGCCGGGCGAGCAGTACTTC.